This T cell receptor (beta chain) is from a study of blood T cell repertoires in COVID-19. Study-level background: There were acute and convalescent COVID-19 samples, and they came from the United States, Italy and Spain. Nucleic acid was either cDNA or gDNA, and it came from T cells, B-cell-depleted T cells, or PBMCs.

Authors' analysis steps: Estimation of nucleated cell counts was performed using reference gene primer amplification. Assay: immunoSEQ multiplex PCR; the TCRdb copy retains only in-frame clones and omits some. The D gene and trimming were derived from the DNA, and the V and J assignments and clone size from that table. This table holds roughly 200,000 clones, approximately 80% found once. Germline V gene lookup returns CDR1 SGDLS and CDR2 YYNGEE. This CDR3 has 15 amino acids. V shed 3 bases, J shed 6 bases, and the junction held 4 bases outside the gene matches. The J gene is TRBJ1-5, the V gene TRBV9; 12 bases are shared with TRBD1. Sequencing was performed on peripheral blood. The receptor was isolated from a man aged 40-55 years with acute or convalescent COVID-19. The CDR3 protein is CASSGGTGGRQPQHF. The CDR3, as DNA: TGTGCCAGCAGCGGCGGGACAGGGGGCCGTCAGCCCCAGCATTTT.